The next 30 T cell receptor beta chains were all read from a single sample in a study of T cell repertoires in cytomegalovirus infection. TCRdb reanalysed the reads using MiXCR and keeps one entry per CDR3 protein. The sample gives 510,000 or so distinct CDR3 sequences, around a quarter of which show up once; roughly an eighth is in the top ten. Material for sequencing was PBMCs. These receptors were obtained from a human donor in good health (CMV status not recorded). Some clones in this sample may be carry-over from other donors' samples.

The genes are TRBV12-3 or TRBV12-4 and TRBJ1-2; unclear D gene. The CDR3 runs to 13 residues. The V and J ends lost 1 base and 7 bases respectively, with 10 bases between them. CDR3 sequence reads: CASSLGSVRGYTF. CDR3 DNA sequence: TGTGCCAGCAGTTTAGGGTCGGTACGTGGCTACACCTTC.

The V gene is TRBV6-5, the J gene TRBJ1-5; D unclear. The V end lost 8 bases, the J end lost 9 bases, and 11 bases lay between the germline ends. The CDR3 totals 11 residues. Per the germline V gene, CDR1 is MNHEY and CDR2 is SVGAGI. The CDR3 spells CASGWGGPQHF. CDR3 DNA sequence: TGTGCCAGCGGCTGGGGAGGGCCCCAGCATTTT.

The rearrangement uses TRBV29-1 and TRBJ2-3; the match to TRBD2 covers 8 bases. V trimming: 5 bases; J trimming: 5 bases; junction bases outside the gene matches: 9. Germline V lookup: CDR1 SQVTM, CDR2 ANQGSEA. This CDR3 has 14 residues. This chain's CDR3 is CSVIYSGIQDTQYF. The CDR3 bases are TGCAGCGTTATATATAGCGGGATTCAAGATACGCAGTATTTT.

This clonotype was seen more than once but under ten times. The rearrangement joins TRBV7-2 to TRBJ1-1; no clear D. V was cut by 5 bases and J by 1 base, with 14 bases left in between. The V gene's germline CDR1 is SGHTA and CDR2 FQGNSA. This CDR3 has 15 residues. In DNA form, the CDR3 reads TGTGCCAGCAGCCTTATACTGGTACGGAACACTGAAGCTTTCTTT. Translated, it gives CASSLILVRNTEAFF.

This clonotype was recorded once. This sequence joins TRBV19 and TRBJ2-2; D is unclear. The germline gives CDR1 LNHDA, CDR2 SQIVND (reference sequence). The CDR3 totals 14 residues. Between the trimmed V and J ends, which lost 2 bases and 7 bases, there was a span of 11 bases. CDR3 DNA: TGTGCCAGTAGTATAAAGCTAGAAGGCGGGGAGCTGTTTTTT. Its translation: CASSIKLEGGELFF.

The chain joins TRBV6-1 to TRBJ1-2; D unresolved. V lost 6 bases and J 2 bases, leaving 22 bases between the germline ends. This CDR3 has 17 residues. Per the germline V gene, CDR1 is MNHNS and CDR2 is SASEGT. For the CDR3, the DNA is TGTGCCAGCAGGGGAATGACAACCCACCCCGCAAACTATGGCTACACCTTC. Translation: CASRGMTTHPANYGYTF.

This clonotype was observed a handful of times. V is TRBV7-2 and J is TRBJ1-2; D is undetermined. V lost 6 bases and J 4 bases, leaving 12 bases between the germline ends. This CDR3 region has 13 residues. Germline V lookup: CDR1 SGHTA, CDR2 FQGNSA. The CDR3 sequence: CASRQGSGYGYTF. CDR3 sequence (DNA): TGTGCCAGCAGGCAAGGCTCCGGCTATGGCTACACCTTC. Supplemented by reference TRBV7-2 and TRBJ1-2, the full variable domain reads GAGVSQSPSNKVTEKGKDVELRCDPISGHTALYWYRQSLGQGLEFLIYFQGNSAPDKSGLPSDRFSAERTGGSVSTLTIQRTQQEDSAVYLCASRQGSGYGYTFGSGTRLTVV.

CDR3 nucleotides: TGTGCCAGCAGCTTCCAGGGTTGGCAAGAGACCCAGTACTTC. Its protein is CASSFQGWQETQYF. J is TRBJ2-5 and V is TRBV5-6; D may be TRBD1 (5 bases). The V end lost 2 bases, the J end lost 2 bases, and 10 bases lay between the germline ends. The germline CDR1 and CDR2 sequences are SGHDT and YYEEEE. The CDR3 length is 14 residues.

This clonotype was picked up a small number of times. The chain employs TRBV6-6 and TRBJ2-7, with D hard to call. The length of the CDR3 is 17 residues. V was cut by 6 bases and J by 2 bases, with 23 bases left in between. Germline CDR1 reads MNHNY; CDR2 reads SVGAGI (reference sequence). CDR3 DNA: TGTGCCAGCAGCCTTCCCTCCTCCGGGTCACATGCCTACGAGCAGTACGTC. This encodes CASSLPSSGSHAYEQYV.

CDR3 in amino acids: CASSSSLAEGQETQYF. CDR3 nucleotide sequence: TGTGCCAGCAGCTCATCCCTAGCGGAGGGACAAGAGACCCAGTACTTC. V and J are TRBV9 and TRBJ2-5; 7 bases are a match to TRBD2. This CDR3 contains 16 residues. Germline trimming cut 4 bases from V and 2 bases from J; bases unmatched to any gene: 11. Germline V gene lookup returns CDR1 SGDLS and CDR2 YYNGEE.

The V call is TRBV20-1, the J call TRBJ1-5; maybe TRBD1 (5 bases). This CDR3 comprises 14 residues. V shed 3 bases and J shed 6 bases, with 15 bases lying between them. Germline V CDR1 and CDR2: DFQATT, SNEGSKA (reference sequence). In nucleotides, the CDR3 is TGCAGTGCTAGTCCGCACTTGGGGGTTCAGCCCCAGCATTTT. This sequence encodes CSASPHLGVQPQHF.

The chain recombines TRBV25-1 with TRBJ1-6; tentatively, D is TRBD1 (5 bases). The germline V and J ends were trimmed by 4 bases and 7 bases, with 11 bases remaining between them. Germline V gene sequence: CDR1 MGHDK, CDR2 SYGVNS. The CDR3 is 14 residues long. The CDR3 sequence: CASSGPGTNSPLHF. The DNA for the CDR3 is TGTGCCAGCAGTGGTCCCGGGACGAATTCACCCCTCCACTTT. The whole variable domain, remainder taken from reference TRBV25-1 and TRBJ1-6, is EADIYQTPRYLVIGTGKKITLECSQTMGHDKMYWYQQDPGMELHLIHYSYGVNSTEKGDLSSESTVSRIRTEHFPLTLESARPSHTSQYLCASSGPGTNSPLHFGNGTRLTVT.

This clonotype showed up just a few times. The V gene is TRBV5-8, the J gene TRBJ2-3, with no clear D. The germline gives CDR1 SGHTS, CDR2 YDEGEE. CDR3 length: 14 amino acids. Trimming stripped 2 bases from V and 0 bases from J, with 7 bases between. The CDR3: CASSLHDSTDTQYF. The CDR3 coding sequence is TGTGCCAGCAGCTTACATGACAGCACAGATACGCAGTATTTT.

The table lists this clonotype with a few counts. J is TRBJ1-4 and V is TRBV20-1; D is possibly TRBD1 (6 bases). The germline V gene has CDR1 DFQATT and CDR2 SNEGSKA (reference sequence). The CDR3 runs 16 residues. The V gene lost 6 bases and the J gene lost 4 bases, with 21 bases spanning the gap. CDR3 coding DNA: TGCAGTGCCATAGAGGTCGTAACAGGGCGTAATGAAAAACTGTTTTTT. This gives the protein CSAIEVVTGRNEKLFF.

This clonotype was recorded once. This chain links TRBV7-4 with TRBJ2-1; weak D call: TRBD2 (6 bases). V lost 6 bases and J 1 base, leaving 16 bases between the germline ends. Per the germline V gene, CDR1 is SGHVT and CDR2 is SQSDAQ. The CDR3 runs 16 residues. This CDR3 reads CASSFVREWSYNEQFF. The CDR3 nucleotides read TGTGCCAGCAGTTTCGTCCGGGAGTGGTCCTACAATGAGCAGTTCTTC.

The chain recombines TRBV12-3 or TRBV12-4 with TRBJ2-7, with 10 bases that match TRBD2. After removal of 1 base from V and 6 bases from J, the junction contained 6 bases not matched to a gene. The CDR3 length is 15 residues. The CDR3 bases are TGTGCCAGCAGTTTAGGTCTAGCGGGGGCCTCCGAGCAGTACGTC. This codes for CASSLGLAGASEQYV.

The sample holds many counts of this clonotype. DNA for the CDR3: TGTGCCAGCACTCCGAGGGGTCCCCCAGAGACCCAGTACTTC. Its translation: CASTPRGPPETQYF. V usage is TRBV6-1 and J usage is TRBJ2-5; D may match TRBD1 or TRBD2 (5 bases each). From germline, CDR1 is MNHNS and CDR2 SASEGT. There are 14 residues in the CDR3. The germline V and J ends were trimmed by 7 bases and 4 bases, with 16 bases remaining between them.

This clonotype was seen repeatedly, ten times or more. The chain is built from TRBV7-2 and TRBJ2-1, with 12 bases lining up with TRBD2. The CDR3 sequence is 17 residues long. Per germline, CDR1 SGHTA and CDR2 FQGNSA. Losses at the gene ends were 5 bases for V and 4 bases for J; bases not matched to a gene: 9. The CDR3: CASSPSWTSGTYNEQFF. DNA of the CDR3: TGTGCCAGCAGCCCCAGCTGGACTAGCGGGACTTACAATGAGCAGTTCTTC.

V gene TRBV6-2 or TRBV6-3 combines with J gene TRBJ2-1; 13 bases match TRBD2. With V trimmed by 1 base and J by 8 bases, 5 bases remained unmatched. The CDR3 is 16 amino acids. CDR1 and CDR2 (germline): MNHEY, SVGEGT. CDR3 loop: CASSYWTSGSVDEQFF. The DNA for the CDR3 is TGTGCCAGCAGTTACTGGACTAGCGGGAGTGTCGATGAGCAGTTCTTC.

This clonotype was counted many times. The chain employs TRBV7-2 and TRBJ2-5; tentative D call: TRBD2 (6 bases). The V gene's germline CDR1 is SGHTA and CDR2 FQGNSA. The CDR3 covers 13 residues. Trimming removed 5 bases from V and 5 bases from J, with 12 bases in between. CDR3 sequence reads: CASSPGLMETQYF. In nucleotides, the CDR3 is TGTGCCAGCAGCCCTGGACTAATGGAGACCCAGTACTTC.

This sequence joins TRBV7-9 and TRBJ2-2; D possibly corresponds to TRBD2 (5 bases). CDR3 length: 16 amino acids. Trimming cost V 6 bases and J 3 bases, with 17 bases left between them. From germline, CDR1 is SEHNR and CDR2 FQNEAQ (reference sequence). CDR3 nucleotides: TGTGCCAGCAGGCCTTTAGCGAGGAGAGACACCGGGGAGCTGTTTTTT. It translates to CASRPLARRDTGELFF.

This chain connects TRBV19 to TRBJ1-2; 7 bases map to TRBD1. V gave up 3 bases and J gave up 1 base; unmatched junction bases: 5. The germline CDR1 and CDR2 sequences are LNHDA and SQIVND (reference sequence). The CDR3 has 15 amino acids. In DNA form, the CDR3 reads TGTGCCAGTAGTATTCTGGGGGACAGTAACTATGGCTACACCTTC. Amino acid sequence: CASSILGDSNYGYTF.

The rearrangement uses TRBV19 and TRBJ2-2; 7 bases agree with TRBD1. V lost 1 base to trimming and J lost 7 bases; unmatched junction nucleotides: 3. This CDR3 has 14 residues. Germline values: CDR1 LNHDA, CDR2 SQIVND (reference sequence). CDR3 loop: CASSIVGQVGELFF. The DNA for the CDR3 is TGTGCCAGTAGTATAGTCGGACAGGTCGGGGAGCTGTTTTTT.

This clonotype was observed a handful of times. This chain links TRBV6-8 with TRBJ2-1; a possible D gene is TRBD2 (6 bases). There are 15 residues in the CDR3. The germline V gene encodes CDR1 MNHGY and CDR2 SAAAGT. The V end lost 3 bases, the J end lost 4 bases, and 13 bases lay between the germline ends. The CDR3 nucleotides are TGTGCCAGCAGTTATGCGGGGAGTCGTTACAATGAGCAGTTCTTC. Protein sequence: CASSYAGSRYNEQFF.

This clonotype was seen only a few times. The chain employs TRBV5-1 and TRBJ2-1; TRBD2 matches 12 bases. The CDR3 totals 16 residues. V shed 4 bases and J 5 bases; nucleotides not matched to a gene: 7. CDR1 SGHRS and CDR2 YFSETQ come from the germline V gene. The CDR3 DNA follows: TGCGCCAGCAGCCTCCGGACTAGCGGGACCAACAATGAGCAGTTCTTC. As protein: CASSLRTSGTNNEQFF.

In this sample, this clonotype turned up many times. The rearrangement uses TRBV12-3 or TRBV12-4 and TRBJ1-1, with D possibly TRBD1 on 5 matching bases. V shed 1 base and J shed 7 bases, with 16 bases lying between them. The CDR3 contains 15 residues. CDR3 sequence reads: CASSLVTGRNIEAFF. The CDR3 DNA reads as TGTGCCAGCAGTTTAGTTACAGGCAGAAATATTGAAGCTTTCTTT.

DNA for the CDR3: TGTGCCAGCAGTCCCTCCCAGTTTGGAGAGCAGTACTTC. This translates into CASSPSQFGEQYF. The chain is built from TRBV28 and TRBJ2-7; D not certain. CDR3 length equals 13 residues. The V gene's germline CDR1 is MDHEN and CDR2 SYDVKM. The ends were cut back, 5 bases at V and 7 bases at J, with 15 bases in the middle.

With respect to this clonotype: The junction departs from germline at one end; a sequencing error may be responsible. The genes are TRBV7-9 and TRBJ1-1; TRBD1 is a possible D gene (5 bases). CDR1 is SEHNR, CDR2 FQNEAQ, per germline (reference sequence). CDR3 size: 14 residues. The CDR3 DNA is TGTGCCAGCAGCCACCGGGACGGGAACACTGGAGCTTTCTTT. Residues: CASSHRDGNTGAFF.

This clonotype was counted a single time. CDR3 region: CSARTPAGVSGANVLTF. The CDR3 nucleotides read TGCAGCGCCCGAACGCCAGCGGGAGTATCAGGGGCCAACGTCCTGACTTTC. The chain carries TRBV20-1 and TRBJ2-6; 8 bases align to TRBD2. Germline CDR1 DFQATT, CDR2 SNEGSKA (reference sequence). The CDR3 loop spans 17 amino acids.

The CDR3 loop reads CASSLVDGAARNTEAFF. The CDR3 nucleotides are TGTGCCAGCAGCTTAGTTGACGGGGCGGCTAGGAACACTGAAGCTTTCTTT. V gene TRBV7-6 combines with J gene TRBJ1-1; maybe TRBD1 (5 bases). With 1 base removed from V and 1 base from J, the gap between germline ends came to 16 bases. Germline V gene sequence: CDR1 SGHVS, CDR2 FNYEAQ. The CDR3 is made up of 17 amino acids.